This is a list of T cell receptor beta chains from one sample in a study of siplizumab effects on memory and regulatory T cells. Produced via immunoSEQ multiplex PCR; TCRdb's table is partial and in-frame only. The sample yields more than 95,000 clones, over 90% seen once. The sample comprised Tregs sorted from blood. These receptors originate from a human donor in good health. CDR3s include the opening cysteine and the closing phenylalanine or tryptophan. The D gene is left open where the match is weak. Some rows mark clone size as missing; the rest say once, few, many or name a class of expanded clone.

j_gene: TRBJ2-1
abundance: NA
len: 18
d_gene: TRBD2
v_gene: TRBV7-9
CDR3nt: TGTGCCAGCAGCTTATTTTACGGGAGGACCGTCTCCTACAATGAGCAGTTCTTC
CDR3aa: CASSLFYGRTVSYNEQFF

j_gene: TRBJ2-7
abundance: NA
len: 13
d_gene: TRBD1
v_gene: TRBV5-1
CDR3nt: TGCGCCAGCAGCCAGACAGGGATGGGGGAGCAGTACTTC
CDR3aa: CASSQTGMGEQYF

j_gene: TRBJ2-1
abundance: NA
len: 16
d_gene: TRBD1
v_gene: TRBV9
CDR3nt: TGTGCCAGCAGCGCACACCCTCCGACAGGGCTTAGTGAGCAGTTCTTC
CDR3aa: CASSAHPPTGLSEQFF

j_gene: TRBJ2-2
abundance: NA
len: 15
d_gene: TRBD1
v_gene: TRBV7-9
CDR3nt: TGTGCCAGCAGCTATCGACAGGGGATCGGCGGGGAGCTGTTTTTT
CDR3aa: CASSYRQGIGGELFF

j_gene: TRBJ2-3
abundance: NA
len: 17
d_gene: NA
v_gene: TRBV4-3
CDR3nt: TGCGCCAGCAGCCAACTAGCACCAACCGCTAGCACAGATACGCAGTATTTT
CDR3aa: CASSQLAPTASTDTQYF

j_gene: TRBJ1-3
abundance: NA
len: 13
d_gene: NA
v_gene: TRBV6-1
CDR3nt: TGTGCCAGCAGTGAAGTACCTGGAAACACCATATATTTT
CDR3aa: CASSEVPGNTIYF

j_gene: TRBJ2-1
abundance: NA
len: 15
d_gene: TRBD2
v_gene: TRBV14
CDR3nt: TGTGCCAGCAGCCGGAAGGCTAGCGGGAGATGGGAGCAGTTCTTC
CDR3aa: CASSRKASGRWEQFF

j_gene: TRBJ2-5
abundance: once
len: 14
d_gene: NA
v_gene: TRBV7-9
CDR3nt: TGTGCCAGCAGCTCGCAAGGGGTCCGAGAGACCCAGTACTTC
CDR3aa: CASSSQGVRETQYF

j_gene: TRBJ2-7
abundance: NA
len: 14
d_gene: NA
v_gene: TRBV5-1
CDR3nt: TGCGCCAGCAACCCTGAGACACCTTCCTACGAGCAGTACTTC
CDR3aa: CASNPETPSYEQYF

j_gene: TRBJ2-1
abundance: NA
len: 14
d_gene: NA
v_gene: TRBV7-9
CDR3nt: TGTGCCAGCCACCCGGGAAAGGCCGACAATGAGCAGTTCTTC
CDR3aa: CASHPGKADNEQFF

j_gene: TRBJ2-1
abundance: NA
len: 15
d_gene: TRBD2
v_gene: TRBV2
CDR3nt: TGTGCCAGCAGTGGGCCGGGACGGGGGGGCAATGAGCAGTTCTTC
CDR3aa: CASSGPGRGGNEQFF

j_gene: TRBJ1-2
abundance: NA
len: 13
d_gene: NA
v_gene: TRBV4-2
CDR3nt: TGTGCCAGCAGCCAAGAAGAAGGGGCTGGCTACACCTTC
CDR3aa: CASSQEEGAGYTF

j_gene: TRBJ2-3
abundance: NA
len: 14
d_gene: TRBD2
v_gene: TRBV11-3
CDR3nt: TGTGCCAGCAGTCGGCGGGAGGGCTGGGATACGCAGTATTTT
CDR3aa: CASSRREGWDTQYF

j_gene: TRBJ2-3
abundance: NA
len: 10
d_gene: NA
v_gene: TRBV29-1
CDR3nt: TGCAGCGTTGGTCTAGATACGCAGTATTTT
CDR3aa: CSVGLDTQYF

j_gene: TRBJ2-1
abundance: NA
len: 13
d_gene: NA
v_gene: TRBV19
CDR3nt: TGTGCCAGTAGTATCGGGATCTCCAATGAGCAGTTCTTC
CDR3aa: CASSIGISNEQFF

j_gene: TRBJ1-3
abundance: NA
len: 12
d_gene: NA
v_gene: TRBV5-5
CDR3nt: TGTGCCAGCAGGGGGGCTGGAAACACCATATATTTT
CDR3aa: CASRGAGNTIYF

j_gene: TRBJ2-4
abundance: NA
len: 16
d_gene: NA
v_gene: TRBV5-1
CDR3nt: TGCGCCAGCAGCACCGGACGGTCGCTAGCCAAAAACATTCAGTACTTC
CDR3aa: CASSTGRSLAKNIQYF

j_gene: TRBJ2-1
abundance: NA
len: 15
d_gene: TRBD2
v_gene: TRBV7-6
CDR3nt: TGTGCCAGCAGCTCACGCGGGGGTCTGTACAATGAGCAGTTCTTC
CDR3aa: CASSSRGGLYNEQFF

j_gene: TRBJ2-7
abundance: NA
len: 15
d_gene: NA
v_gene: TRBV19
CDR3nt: TGTGCCAGTAGTATAGGACAGGCGACCCCCTACGAGCAGTACTTC
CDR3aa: CASSIGQATPYEQYF

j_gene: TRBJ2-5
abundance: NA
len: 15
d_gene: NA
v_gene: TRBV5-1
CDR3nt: TGCGCCAGCAGCTTGGCAGGCGCATTGATGGGGACCCAGTACTTC
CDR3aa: CASSLAGALMGTQYF

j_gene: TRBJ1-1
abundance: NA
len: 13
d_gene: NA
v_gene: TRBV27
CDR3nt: TGTGCCAGCGCAGGGGTCCTGAACACTGAAGCTTTCTTT
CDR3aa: CASAGVLNTEAFF

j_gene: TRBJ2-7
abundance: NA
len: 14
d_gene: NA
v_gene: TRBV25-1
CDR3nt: TGTGCCAGCAGTGAATGGGACAAAACCTACGAGCAGTACTTC
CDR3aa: CASSEWDKTYEQYF

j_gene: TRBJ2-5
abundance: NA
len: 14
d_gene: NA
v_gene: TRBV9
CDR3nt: TGTGCCAGCAGCGGCCCCAGCGGAAGGGAGACCCAGTACTTC
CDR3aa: CASSGPSGRETQYF

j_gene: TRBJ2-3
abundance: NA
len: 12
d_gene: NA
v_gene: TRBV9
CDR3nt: TGTGCCAGCAGCGTAGCGACAGATACGCAGTATTTT
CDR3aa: CASSVATDTQYF

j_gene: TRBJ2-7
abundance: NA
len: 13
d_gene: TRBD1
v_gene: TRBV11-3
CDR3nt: TGTGCCAGCAGTTGGGGACAGCTCTACGAGCAGTACTTC
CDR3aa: CASSWGQLYEQYF

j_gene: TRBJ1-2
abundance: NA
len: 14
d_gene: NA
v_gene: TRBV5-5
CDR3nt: TGTGCCAGCAGCTTAGGAACAGGGTTCTATGGCTACACCTTC
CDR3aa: CASSLGTGFYGYTF